This T cell receptor (beta chain) was retrieved from a study of T cells after yellow fever vaccination. The overall study: Any fraction with a low cell number was prepared using SMART-Seq v4 Ultra Low Input.

CDR3 length: 11 amino acids. Germline-derived CDR1 and CDR2 are SNHLY and FYNNEI. TCRdb reanalysed the 5' RACE reads using MiXCR and keeps one entry per CDR3 protein. The sample includes 280,000 or so distinct CDR3 sequences, around 8.6% of them seen just once. This receptor was taken from a man aged 18 to 29 who received the YFV17D yellow fever vaccine. The specimen was CD4+ T cells sorted from PBMCs, collected 5 days after the yellow fever booster vaccination. The chain combines TRBV2 with TRBJ2-5, with D perhaps matching TRBD1 or TRBD2 (6 bases each). The DNA for the CDR3 is TGTGCAGGGGGGTACCAAGAGACCCAGTACTTC. This encodes CAGGYQETQYF.